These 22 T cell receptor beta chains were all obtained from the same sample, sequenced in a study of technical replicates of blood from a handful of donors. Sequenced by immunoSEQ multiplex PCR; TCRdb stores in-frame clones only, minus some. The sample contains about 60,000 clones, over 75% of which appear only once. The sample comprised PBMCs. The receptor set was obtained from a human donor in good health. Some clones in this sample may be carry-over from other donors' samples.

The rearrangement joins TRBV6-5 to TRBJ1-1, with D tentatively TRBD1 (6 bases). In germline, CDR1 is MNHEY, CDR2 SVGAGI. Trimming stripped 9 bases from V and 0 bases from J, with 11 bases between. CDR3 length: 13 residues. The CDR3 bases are TGTGCCAGTTTCGGACAGATGAACACTGAAGCTTTCTTT. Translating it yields CASFGQMNTEAFF.

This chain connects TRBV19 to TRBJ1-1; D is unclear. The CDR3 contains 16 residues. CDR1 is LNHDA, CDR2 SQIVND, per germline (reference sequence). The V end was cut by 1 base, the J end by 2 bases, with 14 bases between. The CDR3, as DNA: TGTGCCAGTAGTATAGGTCTAGGCCGGATAAACACTGAAGCTTTCTTT. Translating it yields CASSIGLGRINTEAFF.

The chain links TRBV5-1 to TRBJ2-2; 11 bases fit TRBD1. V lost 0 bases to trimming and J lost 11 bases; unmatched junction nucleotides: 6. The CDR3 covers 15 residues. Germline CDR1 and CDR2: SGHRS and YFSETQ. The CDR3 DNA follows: TGCGCCAGCAGCTTGGCCGGGACAGGGGGAAGCGAGCTGTTTTTT. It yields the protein CASSLAGTGGSELFF. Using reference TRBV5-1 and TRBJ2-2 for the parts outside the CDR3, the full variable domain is KAGVTQTPRYLIKTRGQQVTLSCSPISGHRSVSWYQQTPGQGLQFLFEYFSETQRNKGNFPGRFSGRQFSNSRSEMNVSTLELGDSALYLCASSLAGTGGSELFFGEGSRLTVL.

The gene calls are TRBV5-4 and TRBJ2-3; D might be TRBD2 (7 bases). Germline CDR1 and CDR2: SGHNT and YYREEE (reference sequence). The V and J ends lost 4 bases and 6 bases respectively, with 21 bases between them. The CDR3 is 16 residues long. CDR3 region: CASSPVRGGDADTQYF. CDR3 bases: TGTGCCAGCAGCCCCGTTAGGGGGGGGGATGCTGATACGCAGTATTTT.

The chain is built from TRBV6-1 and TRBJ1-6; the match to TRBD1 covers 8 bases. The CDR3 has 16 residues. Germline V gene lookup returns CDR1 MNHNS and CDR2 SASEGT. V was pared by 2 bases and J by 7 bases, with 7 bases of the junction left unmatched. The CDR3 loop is CASSERGRGRNSPLHF. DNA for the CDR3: TGTGCCAGCAGTGAAAGGGGCAGGGGGCGGAATTCACCCCTCCACTTT.

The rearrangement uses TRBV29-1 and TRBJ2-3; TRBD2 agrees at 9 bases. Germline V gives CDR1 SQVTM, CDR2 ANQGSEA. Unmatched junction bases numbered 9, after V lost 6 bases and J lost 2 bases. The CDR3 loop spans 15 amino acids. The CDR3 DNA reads TGCAGCGTCGTACCCCTAGCGGGACACACAGATACGCAGTATTTT. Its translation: CSVVPLAGHTDTQYF.

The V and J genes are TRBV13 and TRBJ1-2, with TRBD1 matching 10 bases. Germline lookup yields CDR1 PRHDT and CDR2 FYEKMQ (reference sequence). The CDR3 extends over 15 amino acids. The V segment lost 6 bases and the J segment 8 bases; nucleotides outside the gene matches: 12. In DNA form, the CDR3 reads TGTGCCAGCAGAGGGGTAGGGACAGGGGCCGGGGGCTACACCTTC. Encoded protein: CASRGVGTGAGGYTF.

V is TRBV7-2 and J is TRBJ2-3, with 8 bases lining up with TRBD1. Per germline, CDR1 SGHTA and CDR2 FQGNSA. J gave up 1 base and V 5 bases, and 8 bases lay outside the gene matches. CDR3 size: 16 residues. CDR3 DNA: TGTGCCAGCAGCACCGGCGGGACAGGACGCACAGATACGCAGTATTTT. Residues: CASSTGGTGRTDTQYF.

The CDR3 here is CARPAGGPETQYF. DNA for the CDR3: TGTGCCAGACCGGCGGGGGGGCCAGAGACCCAGTACTTC. The chain uses TRBV13 and TRBJ2-5, with TRBD2 identical over 9 bases. This CDR3 contains 13 residues. Germline lookup yields CDR1 PRHDT and CDR2 FYEKMQ (reference sequence). V was clipped by 9 bases and J by 4 bases; unmatched bases: 6.

The CDR3 spells CASSERDGTNYGYTF. CDR3 in DNA: TGTGCCAGCTCAGAGCGGGACGGTACAAACTATGGCTACACCTTC. The chain carries TRBV18 and TRBJ1-2; the D gene is possibly TRBD1 (5 bases). V was pared by 5 bases and J by 2 bases, with 15 bases between. This CDR3 has 15 residues. The V gene's germline CDR1 is KGHSH and CDR2 LQKENI.

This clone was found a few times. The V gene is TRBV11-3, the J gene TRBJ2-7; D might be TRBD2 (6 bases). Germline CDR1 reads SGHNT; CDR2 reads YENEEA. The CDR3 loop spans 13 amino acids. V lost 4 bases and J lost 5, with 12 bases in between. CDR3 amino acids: CASSSPREDEQYF. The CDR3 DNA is TGTGCCAGCAGCTCACCCAGGGAGGACGAGCAGTACTTC.

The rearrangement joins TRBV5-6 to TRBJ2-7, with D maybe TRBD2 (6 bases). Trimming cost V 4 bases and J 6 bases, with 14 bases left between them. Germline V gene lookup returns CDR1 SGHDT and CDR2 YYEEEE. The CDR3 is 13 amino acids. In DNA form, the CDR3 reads TGTGCCAGCAGCACCTCTAGCGAGGGCGAGCAGTACTTC. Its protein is CASSTSSEGEQYF.

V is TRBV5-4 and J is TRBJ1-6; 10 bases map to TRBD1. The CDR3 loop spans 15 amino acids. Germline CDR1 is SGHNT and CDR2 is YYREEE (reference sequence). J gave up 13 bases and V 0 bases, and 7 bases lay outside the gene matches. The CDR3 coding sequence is TGTGCCAGCAGCTTGGCGGGGACAGGGGTATCCCCCCTCCACTTT. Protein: CASSLAGTGVSPLHF.

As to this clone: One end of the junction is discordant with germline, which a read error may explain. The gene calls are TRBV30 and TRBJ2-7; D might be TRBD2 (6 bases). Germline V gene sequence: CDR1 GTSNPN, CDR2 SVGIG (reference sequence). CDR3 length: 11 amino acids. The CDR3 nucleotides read TGTGCCTGGAGTGTACGCGGGGCCGCGGGTTTC. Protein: CAWSVRGAAGF.

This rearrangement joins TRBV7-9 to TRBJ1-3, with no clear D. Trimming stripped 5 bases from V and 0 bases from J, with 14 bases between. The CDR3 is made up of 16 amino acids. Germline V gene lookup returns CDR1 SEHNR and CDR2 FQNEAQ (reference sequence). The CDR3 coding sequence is TGTGCCAGCAGCCCTACCTCAGCAGGCTCTGGAAACACCATATATTTT. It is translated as CASSPTSAGSGNTIYF.

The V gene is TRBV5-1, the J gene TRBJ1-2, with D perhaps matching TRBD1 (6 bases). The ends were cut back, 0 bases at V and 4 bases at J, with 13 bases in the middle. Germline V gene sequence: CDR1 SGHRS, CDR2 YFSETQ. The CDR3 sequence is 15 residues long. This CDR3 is CASSLEGGFPYGYTF. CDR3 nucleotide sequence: TGCGCCAGCAGCTTGGAAGGGGGATTTCCCTATGGCTACACCTTC.

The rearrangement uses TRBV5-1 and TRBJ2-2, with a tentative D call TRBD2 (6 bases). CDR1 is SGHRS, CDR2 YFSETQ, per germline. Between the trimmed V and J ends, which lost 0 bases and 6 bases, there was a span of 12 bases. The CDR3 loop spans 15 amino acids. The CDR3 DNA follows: TGCGCCAGCAGCTTGGACGCGGGGAGCCCCGGGGAGCTGTTTTTT. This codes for CASSLDAGSPGELFF.

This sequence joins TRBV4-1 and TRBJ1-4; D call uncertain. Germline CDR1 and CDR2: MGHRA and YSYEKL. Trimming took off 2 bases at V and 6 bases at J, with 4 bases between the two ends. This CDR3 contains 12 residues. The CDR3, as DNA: TGCGCCAGCAGCCAACCCTATGAAAAACTGTTTTTT. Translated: CASSQPYEKLFF.

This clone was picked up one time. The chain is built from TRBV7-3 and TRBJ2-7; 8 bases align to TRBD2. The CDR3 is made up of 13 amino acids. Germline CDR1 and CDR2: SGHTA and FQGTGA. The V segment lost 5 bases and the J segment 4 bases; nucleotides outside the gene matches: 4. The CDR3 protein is CASSGGGQYEQYF. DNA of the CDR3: TGTGCCAGCAGCGGCGGGGGGCAATACGAGCAGTACTTC.

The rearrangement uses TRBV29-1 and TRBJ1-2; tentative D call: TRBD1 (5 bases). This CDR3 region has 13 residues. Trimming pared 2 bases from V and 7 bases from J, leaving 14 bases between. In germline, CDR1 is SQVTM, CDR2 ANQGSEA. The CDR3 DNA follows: TGCAGCGTTGAATGGTCAGGGTTCTCTGGCTACACCTTC. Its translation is CSVEWSGFSGYTF.

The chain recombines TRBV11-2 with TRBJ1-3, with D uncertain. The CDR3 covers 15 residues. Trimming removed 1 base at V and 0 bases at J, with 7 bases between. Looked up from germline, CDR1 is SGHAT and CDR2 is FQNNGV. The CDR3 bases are TGTGCCAGCAGCTTAGTCAGATTCTCTGGAAACACCATATATTTT. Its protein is CASSLVRFSGNTIYF.

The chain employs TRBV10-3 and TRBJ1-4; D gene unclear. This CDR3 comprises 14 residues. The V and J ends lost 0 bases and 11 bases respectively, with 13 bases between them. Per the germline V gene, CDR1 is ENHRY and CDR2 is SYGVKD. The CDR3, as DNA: TGTGCCATCAGTGAGTCTGAGGGTACGGCCAAACTGTTTTTT. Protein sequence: CAISESEGTAKLFF.